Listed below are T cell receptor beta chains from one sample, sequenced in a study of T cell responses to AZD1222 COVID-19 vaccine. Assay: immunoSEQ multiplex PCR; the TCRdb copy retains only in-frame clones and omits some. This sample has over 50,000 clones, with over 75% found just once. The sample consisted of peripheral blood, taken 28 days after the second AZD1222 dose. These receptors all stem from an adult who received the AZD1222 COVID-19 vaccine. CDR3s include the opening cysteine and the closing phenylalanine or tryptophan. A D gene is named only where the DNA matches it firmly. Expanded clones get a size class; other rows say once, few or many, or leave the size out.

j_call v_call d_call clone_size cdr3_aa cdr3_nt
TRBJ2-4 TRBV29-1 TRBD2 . CSVDLGLGAGAKNIQYF TGCAGCGTTGACTTGGGACTAGGGGCGGGGGCCAAAAACATTCAGTACTTC
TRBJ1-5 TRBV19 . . CASRTGNQPQHF TGTGCCAGTAGAACAGGGAATCAGCCCCAGCATTTT
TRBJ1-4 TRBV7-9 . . CASRGQANEKLFF TGTGCCAGCAGAGGACAAGCTAATGAAAAACTGTTTTTT
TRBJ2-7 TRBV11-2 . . CASSPATGPIYEQYF TGTGCCAGCAGCCCAGCGACAGGTCCGATCTACGAGCAGTACTTC
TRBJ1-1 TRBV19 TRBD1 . CASREDRGYIMNTEAFF TGTGCCAGTAGAGAGGACAGGGGGTACATTATGAACACTGAAGCTTTCTTT
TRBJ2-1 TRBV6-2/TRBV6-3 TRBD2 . CASSYAGGRNEQFF TGTGCCAGCAGTTACGCGGGAGGAAGGAATGAGCAGTTCTTC
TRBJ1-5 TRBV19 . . CAIGGQGGQPQHF TGTGCCATTGGAGGGCAGGGTGGTCAGCCCCAGCATTTT
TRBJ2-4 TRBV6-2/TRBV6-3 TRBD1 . CASSFPGQGASLTKNIQYF TGTGCCAGCAGTTTCCCGGGACAGGGGGCTTCTTTGACCAAAAACATTCAGTACTTC
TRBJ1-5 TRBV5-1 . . CASSLAEFTAGGYQPQHF TGCGCCAGCAGCTTGGCCGAATTTACCGCGGGGGGATATCAGCCCCAGCATTTT
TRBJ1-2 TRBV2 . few CASSEEVSTYGYTF TGTGCCAGCAGTGAGGAAGTTTCCACCTATGGCTACACCTTC
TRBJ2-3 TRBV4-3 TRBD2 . CASSQDLAAGGADTQYF TGCGCCAGCAGCCAAGATCTTGCAGCGGGAGGAGCAGATACGCAGTATTTT
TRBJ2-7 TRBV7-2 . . CASSYIADYYEQYF TGTGCCAGCAGCTACATAGCGGATTACTACGAGCAGTACTTC
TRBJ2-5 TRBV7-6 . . CASSLWVTGAELAQYF TGTGCCAGCAGCTTATGGGTGACAGGCGCCGAGTTGGCCCAGTACTTC
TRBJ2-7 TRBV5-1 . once CASSLLELNSYEQYF TGCGCCAGCAGCTTGTTAGAGTTAAATTCCTACGAGCAGTACTTC
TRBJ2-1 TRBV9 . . CASRGPSSGNEQFF TGTGCCAGCAGGGGGCCCTCTTCGGGCAATGAGCAGTTCTTC
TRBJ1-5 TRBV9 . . CASSVGAAGNQPQHF TGTGCCAGCAGCGTGGGGGCCGCGGGCAATCAGCCCCAGCATTTT
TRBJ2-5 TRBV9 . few CASSVEVAEETQYF TGTGCCAGCAGCGTAGAAGTGGCCGAAGAGACCCAGTACTTC
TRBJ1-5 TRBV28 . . CACCDSVANQPQHF TGTGCCTGCTGTGACAGCGTAGCAAATCAGCCCCAGCATTTT
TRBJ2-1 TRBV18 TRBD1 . CASSPNPGQGHNEQFF TGTGCCAGCTCACCAAACCCCGGACAGGGCCACAATGAGCAGTTCTTC
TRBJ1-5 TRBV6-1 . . CASSEARRTVSNQPQHF TGTGCCAGCAGTGAAGCTCGTAGGACAGTTAGCAATCAGCCCCAGCATTTT
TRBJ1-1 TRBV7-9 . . CASTRSTEAFF TGTGCCAGCACCCGGTCCACTGAAGCTTTCTTT
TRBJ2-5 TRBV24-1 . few CATSDLGAPERETQYF TGTGCCACCAGTGATTTGGGGGCCCCCGAAAGGGAGACCCAGTACTTC
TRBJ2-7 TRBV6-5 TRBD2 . CASSPLLGGEQYF TGTGCCAGCAGCCCCCTTTTGGGAGGGGAGCAGTACTTC
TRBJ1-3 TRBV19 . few CATSVSGNTIYF TGTGCCACCTCAGTCTCTGGAAACACCATATATTTT
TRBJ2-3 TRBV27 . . CASRKSRTGDTQYF TGTGCCAGCAGGAAAAGCAGGACCGGAGATACGCAGTATTTT
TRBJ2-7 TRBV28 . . CASSSGDYEQYF TGTGCCAGCAGTTCTGGGGACTACGAGCAGTACTTC
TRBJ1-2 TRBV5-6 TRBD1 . CASSLGAGGYYGYTF TGTGCCAGCAGCTTGGGAGCAGGGGGGTACTATGGCTACACCTTC
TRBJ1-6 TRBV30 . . CAWSVPGTLALHF TGTGCCTGGAGTGTCCCCGGGACCCTGGCCCTCCACTTT
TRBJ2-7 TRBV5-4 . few CASSLGGSGYEQYF TGTGCCAGCAGCTTGGGGGGATCAGGCTACGAGCAGTACTTC
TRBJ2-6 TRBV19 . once CATSRAITSGANVLTF TGTGCCACCTCAAGGGCCATTACCTCTGGGGCCAACGTCCTGACTTTC
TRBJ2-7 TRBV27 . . CASSSLGADRSFFEQYF TGTGCCAGCAGTTCCCTCGGGGCCGACCGCAGTTTCTTTGAGCAGTACTTC
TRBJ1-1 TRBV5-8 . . CASSFDRGYTEAFF TGTGCCAGCAGCTTCGATAGGGGATACACTGAAGCTTTCTTT
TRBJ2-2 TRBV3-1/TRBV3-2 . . CASSQGSSVGGELFF TGTGCCAGCAGCCAAGGTTCTAGTGTGGGCGGGGAGCTGTTTTTT
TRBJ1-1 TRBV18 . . CASSPSTVLTEAFF TGTGCCAGCTCACCCTCGACAGTGCTCACTGAAGCTTTCTTT
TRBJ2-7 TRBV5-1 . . CASSLAPGISYEQYF TGCGCCAGCAGCTTGGCCCCGGGCATCTCCTACGAGCAGTACTTC
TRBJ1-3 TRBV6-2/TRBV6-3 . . CASSRTASGNTIYF TGTGCCAGCAGCCGGACAGCTTCTGGAAACACCATATATTTT
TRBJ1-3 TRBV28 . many CASSLGGSGNTIYF TGTGCCAGCAGCCTCGGGGGCTCTGGAAACACCATATATTTT
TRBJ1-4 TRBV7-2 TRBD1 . CASSLSPGQGSEKLFF TGTGCCAGCAGCCTGAGTCCGGGACAGGGAAGTGAAAAACTGTTTTTT
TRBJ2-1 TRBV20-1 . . CSASGMAAGDDEQFF TGCAGTGCTAGTGGAATGGCCGCTGGGGACGATGAGCAGTTCTTC
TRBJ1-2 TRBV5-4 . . CASSLAGTLNYGYTF TGTGCCAGCAGCTTGGCGGGGACTTTGAACTATGGCTACACCTTC
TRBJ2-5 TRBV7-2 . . CASSLEGSGRLGETQYF TGTGCCAGCAGCTTAGAGGGTTCAGGGAGGTTGGGGGAGACCCAGTACTTC
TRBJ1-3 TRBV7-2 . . CASSLGSSSSGNTIYF TGTGCCAGCAGCTTGGGGTCGTCAAGCTCTGGAAACACCATATATTTT
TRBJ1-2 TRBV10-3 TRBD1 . CAISGGQGEGYGYTF TGTGCCATCAGTGGGGGACAGGGGGAAGGCTATGGCTACACCTTC
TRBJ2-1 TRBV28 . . CASSLRGYYNEQFF TGTGCCAGCAGTTTAAGAGGTTACTACAATGAGCAGTTCTTC
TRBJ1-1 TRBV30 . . CAWSALGNTEAFF TGTGCCTGGAGTGCTTTGGGGAACACTGAAGCTTTCTTT
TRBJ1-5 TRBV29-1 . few CSVEDKTGRLHSNQPQHF TGCAGCGTTGAAGATAAAACAGGGCGACTACATAGCAATCAGCCCCAGCATTTT